Given below is one TCR beta chain in context. Sequencing was performed with immunoSEQ multiplex PCR; in TCRdb, only in-frame clones are kept and a portion is missing. The table lists approximately 220,000 clones, around 83% of them singletons. This specimen comes from a study of blood T cell repertoires in COVID-19. Study summary: Sites in the United States, Italy and Spain provided acute and convalescent COVID-19 samples.

Trimming removed 1 base at V and 0 bases at J, with 7 bases between. CDR3 length: 15 amino acids. Germline V gene data show CDR1 as SQVTM and CDR2 as ANQGSEA. The chain combines TRBV29-1 with TRBJ1-6; D not certain. This clonotype was obtained from a woman in her forties with acute COVID-19. The sequenced sample consisted of PBMCs or T cells enriched from blood (not recorded which). The CDR3 region has the DNA TGCAGCGTTGAAGGGTCGAGCTCCTATAATTCACCCCTCCACTTT. As protein: CSVEGSSSYNSPLHF.